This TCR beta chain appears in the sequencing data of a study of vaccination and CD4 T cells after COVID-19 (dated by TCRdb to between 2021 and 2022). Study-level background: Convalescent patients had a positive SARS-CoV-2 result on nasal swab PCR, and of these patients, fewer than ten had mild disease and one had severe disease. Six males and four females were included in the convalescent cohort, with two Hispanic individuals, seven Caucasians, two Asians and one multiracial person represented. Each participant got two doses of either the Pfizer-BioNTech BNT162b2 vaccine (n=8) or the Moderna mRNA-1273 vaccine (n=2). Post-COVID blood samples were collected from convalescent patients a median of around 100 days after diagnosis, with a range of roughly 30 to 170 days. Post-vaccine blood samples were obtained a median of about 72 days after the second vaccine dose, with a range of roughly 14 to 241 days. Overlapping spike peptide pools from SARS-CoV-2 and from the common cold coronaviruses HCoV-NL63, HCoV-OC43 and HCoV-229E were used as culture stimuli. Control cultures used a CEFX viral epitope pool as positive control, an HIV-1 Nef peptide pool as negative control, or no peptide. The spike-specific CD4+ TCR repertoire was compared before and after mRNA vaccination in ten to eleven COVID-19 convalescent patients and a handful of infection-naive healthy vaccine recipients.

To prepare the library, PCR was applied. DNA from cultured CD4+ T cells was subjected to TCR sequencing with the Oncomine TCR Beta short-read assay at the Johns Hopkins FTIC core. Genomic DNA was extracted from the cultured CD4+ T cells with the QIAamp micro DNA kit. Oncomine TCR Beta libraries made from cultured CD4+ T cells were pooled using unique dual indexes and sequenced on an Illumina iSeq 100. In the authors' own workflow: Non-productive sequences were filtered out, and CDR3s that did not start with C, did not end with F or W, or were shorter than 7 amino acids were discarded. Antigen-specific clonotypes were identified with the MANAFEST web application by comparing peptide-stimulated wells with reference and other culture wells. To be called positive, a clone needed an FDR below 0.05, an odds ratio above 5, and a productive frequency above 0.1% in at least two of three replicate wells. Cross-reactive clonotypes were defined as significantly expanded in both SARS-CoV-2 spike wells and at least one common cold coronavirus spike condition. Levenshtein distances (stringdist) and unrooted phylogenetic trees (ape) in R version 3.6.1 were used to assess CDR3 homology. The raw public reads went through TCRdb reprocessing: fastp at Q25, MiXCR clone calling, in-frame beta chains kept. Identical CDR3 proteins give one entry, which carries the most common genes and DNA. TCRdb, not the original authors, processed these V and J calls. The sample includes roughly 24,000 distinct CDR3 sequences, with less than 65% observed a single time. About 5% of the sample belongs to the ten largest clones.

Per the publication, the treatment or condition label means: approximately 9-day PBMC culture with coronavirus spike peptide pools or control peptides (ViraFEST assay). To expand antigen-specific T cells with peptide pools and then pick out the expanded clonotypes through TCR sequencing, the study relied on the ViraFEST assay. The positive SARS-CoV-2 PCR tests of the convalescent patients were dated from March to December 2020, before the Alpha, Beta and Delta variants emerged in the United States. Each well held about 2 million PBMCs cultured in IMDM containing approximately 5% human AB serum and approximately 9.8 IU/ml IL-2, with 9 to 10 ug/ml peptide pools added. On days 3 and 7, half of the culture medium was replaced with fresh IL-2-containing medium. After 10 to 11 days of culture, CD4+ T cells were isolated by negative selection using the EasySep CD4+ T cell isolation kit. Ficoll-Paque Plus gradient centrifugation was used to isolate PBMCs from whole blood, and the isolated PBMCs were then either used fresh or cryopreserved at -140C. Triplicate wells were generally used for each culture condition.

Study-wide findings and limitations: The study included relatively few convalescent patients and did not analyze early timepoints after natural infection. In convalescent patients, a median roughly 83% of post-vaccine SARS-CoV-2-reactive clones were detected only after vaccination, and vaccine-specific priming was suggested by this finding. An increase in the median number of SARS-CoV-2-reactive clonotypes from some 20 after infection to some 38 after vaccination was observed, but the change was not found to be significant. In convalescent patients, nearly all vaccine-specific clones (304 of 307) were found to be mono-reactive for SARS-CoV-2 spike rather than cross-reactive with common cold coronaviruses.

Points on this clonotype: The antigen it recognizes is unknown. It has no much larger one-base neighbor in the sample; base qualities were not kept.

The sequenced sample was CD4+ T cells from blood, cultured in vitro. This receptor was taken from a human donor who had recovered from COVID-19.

In nucleotides, the sequence is TGTGCCACCAGAGACACGACTAACTATGGCTACACCTTC. Translated, this gives CATRDTTNYGYTF. Here the chain combines TRBV6-4 and TRBJ1-2, with no confident D gene call. Relative to germline, V is 10 bases shorter and J is 0 bases shorter, with 12 bases between their ends. From the cysteine up to the phenylalanine, the CDR3 has a length of 13 residues. Only the CDR3 DNA stays, 39 bases, in frame from base 1. CDR1 MRHNA and CDR2 SNTAGT were looked up in the germline V gene.